This TCR beta chain was captured by sequencing in a study of blood T cell repertoires in COVID-19. Overall study context: Both acute and convalescent COVID-19 samples were obtained from the United States, Italy and Spain. T cells, B-cell-depleted T cells, or PBMCs supplied cDNA or gDNA.

Germline V gene data show CDR1 as SGDLS and CDR2 as YYNGEE. The CDR3 is 17 residues long. V dropped 3 bases and J dropped 2; count of bases not matched to a gene: 11. In the original workflow: Counts of nucleated cells, estimated from reference gene primer amplification, were obtained. The table came from immunoSEQ multiplex PCR; TCRdb's copy has only in-frame clones and leaves some out. V and J calls and clone size are as listed in that table; D and trimming were resolved from the DNA. The sample has approximately 250,000 clones; over 80% are singletons. The sample taken for sequencing was peripheral blood. This clonotype was obtained from a man aged 55-75 years who had recovered from COVID-19. This chain joins TRBV9 and TRBJ2-5; 9 bases fit TRBD1. The CDR3, as DNA: TGTGCCAGCAGCGCGCGACCCGGGACAGGGTTACAAGAGACCCAGTACTTC. Amino acid sequence: CASSARPGTGLQETQYF.